The 21 T cell receptor beta chains presented below share a single source sample, sequenced in a study of T cells after yellow fever vaccination. MiXCR, applied by TCRdb to the 5' RACE reads, yields one record per CDR3 protein. This table holds about 230,000 distinct CDR3 sequences, over 6.5% found once. This specimen consisted of CD4+ T cells sorted from PBMCs, obtained on the day of the yellow fever booster vaccination. These receptors were collected from a young man who received the YFV17D yellow fever vaccine.

At least ten counts were recorded for this clonotype. V gene TRBV7-2 combines with J gene TRBJ2-7; TRBD2 matches 7 bases. The junction had 0 bases not matched to a gene; V was cut back by 0 bases and J by 4 bases. Germline lookup yields CDR1 SGHTA and CDR2 FQGNSA. This CDR3 is 13 amino acids long. The CDR3 sequence is CASSLAREYEQYF. The DNA of the CDR3 is TGTGCCAGCAGCTTAGCGCGGGAGTACGAGCAGTACTTC.

This clonotype was seen a handful of times. The genes are TRBV6-2 or TRBV6-3 and TRBJ2-1; D ambiguous. CDR1 and CDR2 from the germline V gene are MNHEY and SVGEGT. Trimming cost V 1 base and J 8 bases, with 3 bases left between them. The CDR3 runs 11 residues. The CDR3, as DNA: TGTGCCAGCAGTTACTGGGATGAGCAGTTCTTC. Residues: CASSYWDEQFF.

This sequence joins TRBV15 and TRBJ2-7; TRBD2 might be the D (6 bases). The CDR3 sequence is 17 residues long. V was clipped by 3 bases and J by 0 bases, with 18 bases between them. CDR1 and CDR2 (germline): LNHNV, YYDKDF (reference sequence). The CDR3 bases are TGTGCCACCAGCAGTCCCCCTGGAGGGATTAGCTCCTACGAGCAGTACTTC. Amino acids: CATSSPPGGISSYEQYF.

This clonotype was picked up many times. This sequence joins TRBV29-1 and TRBJ2-1; D is ambiguous. The CDR3 consists of 11 residues. Germline CDR1 is SQVTM and CDR2 is ANQGSEA. Between the trimmed V and J ends, which lost 7 bases and 5 bases, there was a span of 9 bases. Here the CDR3 DNA reads TGCAGCGCCACAGCTAACAATGAGCAGTTCTTC. It yields the protein CSATANNEQFF.

V is TRBV20-1 and J is TRBJ2-7; tentative D call: TRBD2 (6 bases). Germline V lookup: CDR1 DFQATT, CDR2 SNEGSKA (reference sequence). There are 12 residues in the CDR3. V lost 3 bases and J lost 9, with 15 bases in between. CDR3 in DNA: TGCAGTGCTAGTCTGGGCGGGGACGTGCAGTACTTC. This codes for CSASLGGDVQYF.

V usage is TRBV20-1 and J usage is TRBJ2-1, with 13 bases matching TRBD2. The CDR3 has 15 amino acids. The V and J ends lost 5 bases and 7 bases, in that order; junction bases with no gene match: 8. Germline assignment: CDR1 DFQATT and CDR2 SNEGSKA (reference sequence). The CDR3 region has the DNA TGCAGTGCTCCGTCCGGGACTAGCGGGACAAATGAGCAGTTCTTC. Protein product: CSAPSGTSGTNEQFF.

J is TRBJ2-1 and V is TRBV29-1, with D maybe TRBD2 (5 bases). The CDR3 is 9 residues long. Germline assignment: CDR1 SQVTM and CDR2 ANQGSEA. Trimming stripped 4 bases from V and 10 bases from J, with 5 bases between. CDR3 DNA: TGCAGCGTTGGGAGGGAGCAGTTCTTC. It specifies CSVGREQFF.

Ten or more counts support this clonotype. V is TRBV4-3 and J is TRBJ2-3; D possibly matches TRBD1 or TRBD2 (7 bases each). This CDR3 spans 16 amino acids. Germline-derived CDR1 and CDR2 are LGHNA and YSLEER. The V gene lost 0 bases and the J gene lost 6 bases, with 16 bases spanning the gap. The CDR3 bases are TGCGCCAGCAGCCAAGAGGGAGGGGGCGCGGCGGATACGCAGTATTTT. Translation: CASSQEGGGAADTQYF.

Only one count was recorded for this clonotype. The chain carries TRBV5-4 and TRBJ2-1; 10 bases align to TRBD1. This CDR3 comprises 15 residues. Germline lookup yields CDR1 SGHNT and CDR2 YYREEE (reference sequence). The junction had 8 bases not matched to a gene; V was cut back by 3 bases and J by 8 bases. As DNA, the CDR3 is TGTGCCAGCAGCTCTAGGGACAGGGGTGAGCATGAGCAGTTCTTC. The encoded protein is CASSSRDRGEHEQFF.

This clonotype came up a few times. This rearrangement joins TRBV18 to TRBJ1-1, with a tentative D call TRBD1 (6 bases). Germline CDR1 KGHSH, CDR2 LQKENI. This CDR3 comprises 15 residues. Trimming removed 2 bases from V and 6 bases from J, with 16 bases in between. The CDR3 region has the DNA TGTGCCAGCTCACCAACGGGGGCGCATCGGTCTGAAGCTTTCTTT. Translating gives CASSPTGAHRSEAFF.

This clonotype was recorded at least ten times. The chain carries TRBV20-1 and TRBJ2-7, with TRBD2 matching 10 bases. CDR1 is DFQATT, CDR2 SNEGSKA, per germline (reference sequence). V was clipped by 4 bases and J by 4 bases; unmatched bases: 4. The CDR3 runs 13 residues. CDR3 sequence reads: CSAKLAGRYEQYF. CDR3 in DNA: TGCAGTGCTAAACTAGCGGGAAGGTACGAGCAGTACTTC.

The chain carries TRBV19 and TRBJ2-7, with 11 positions matching TRBD2. The CDR3 totals 20 residues. Germline CDR1 LNHDA, CDR2 SQIVND (reference sequence). The J segment lost 1 base and the V segment lost 3 bases, leaving 17 bases of the junction unmatched. In DNA, the CDR3 is TGTGCCAGTAGTATCTCGGGGCGCGGGCCGGGACTAGCGGTTTCCTACGAGCAGTACTTC. This translates into CASSISGRGPGLAVSYEQYF. The variable domain in full, completed from reference TRBV19 and TRBJ2-7, reads DGGITQSPKYLFRKEGQNVTLSCEQNLNHDAMYWYRQDPGQGLRLIYYSQIVNDFQKGDIAEGYSVSREKKESFPLTVTSAQKNPTAFYLCASSISGRGPGLAVSYEQYFGPGTRLTVT.

This clonotype was seen many times. The chain links TRBV20-1 to TRBJ2-7; D unclear. Germline V CDR1 and CDR2: DFQATT, SNEGSKA (reference sequence). This CDR3 has 14 residues. The DNA of the CDR3 is TGCAGCACTCCGGAGAATAAGGGCTCACGCGAGCAGTACTTC. Protein product: CSTPENKGSREQYF.

This clonotype came up a few times. The chain is built from TRBV30 and TRBJ1-2, with D uncertain. The germline CDR1 and CDR2 sequences are GTSNPN and SVGIG (reference sequence). Trimming took off 6 bases at V and 2 bases at J, with 25 bases between the two ends. This CDR3 has 17 amino acids. The CDR3: CACRASRAAISNYGYTF. As DNA, the CDR3 is TGTGCCTGTCGGGCGAGCCGGGCCGCTATTTCGAACTATGGCTACACCTTC.

This clonotype was recorded many times. The J gene is TRBJ2-7, the V gene TRBV2, with D maybe TRBD1 (6 bases). CDR3 length: 13 amino acids. Germline CDR1 reads SNHLY; CDR2 reads FYNNEI. V gave up 7 bases and J gave up 4 bases, with 14 bases separating them. CDR3 bases: TGTGCCAGCATCCACAGGGCTGGATACGAGCAGTACTTC. Translating gives CASIHRAGYEQYF.

This clonotype was picked up many times. The rearrangement joins TRBV29-1 to TRBJ2-1; 8 positions agree with TRBD1. Germline CDR1 is SQVTM and CDR2 is ANQGSEA. The CDR3 is 14 residues long. V dropped 4 bases and J dropped 3; count of bases not matched to a gene: 5. The CDR3 here is CSVVGDRNYNEQFF. The CDR3 coding sequence is TGCAGCGTTGTGGGGGACAGGAACTACAATGAGCAGTTCTTC.

The J gene is TRBJ2-3, the V gene TRBV21-1. TRBV21-1 is given as a pseudogene. The CDR3 extends over 17 amino acids. The CDR3 DNA reads as TGTGCCAGCAGCAACCAAACATGTAGTTGGGCTCAAGATACGCAGTATTTT. Protein sequence: CASSNQTCSWAQDTQYF.

Details on this clonotype: As the CDR3 is not closed by the conserved phenylalanine or tryptophan, this likely results from a read error. The chain carries TRBV7-9 and TRBJ1-2; possibly TRBD1 for D (6 bases). V was trimmed by 4 bases and J by 0 bases, leaving 18 bases between them. The length of the CDR3 is 17 residues. The germline V gene encodes CDR1 SEHNR and CDR2 FQNEAQ (reference sequence). The CDR3 sequence: CASSWHSTGPPNYGYTL. The CDR3 DNA is TGTGCCAGCAGCTGGCACTCAACAGGGCCCCCTAACTATGGCTACACCTTA.

This clonotype was observed a few times. The chain is built from TRBV3-1 and TRBJ2-1; 10 bases map to TRBD2. The CDR3 covers 15 residues. The junction had 6 bases not matched to a gene; V was cut back by 5 bases and J by 5 bases. Germline CDR1 reads LGHDT; CDR2 reads YNNKEL (reference sequence). The CDR3 region is CASSSTSGSDNEQFF. The CDR3 DNA reads TGTGCCAGCAGCTCGACTAGCGGGTCCGACAATGAGCAGTTCTTC.

This clonotype has more than one count but fewer than ten. The chain is built from TRBV7-2 and TRBJ2-1; D remains unclear. V was pared by 7 bases and J by 6 bases, with 13 bases between. Germline V lookup: CDR1 SGHTA, CDR2 FQGNSA. The CDR3 covers 13 residues. This CDR3 is CASTHGVGNEQFF. The CDR3 coding sequence is TGTGCCAGCACACATGGGGTGGGCAATGAGCAGTTCTTC.

This clonotype was detected only a few times. The chain is built from TRBV11-2 and TRBJ2-7; 9 bases match TRBD2. The CDR3 sequence is 14 residues long. Germline V CDR1 and CDR2: SGHAT, FQNNGV. Trimming cost V 6 bases and J 7 bases; bases outside gene matches: 10. The CDR3 region is CASRRPGLAFEQYF. DNA for the CDR3: TGTGCCAGCAGACGTCCGGGACTAGCTTTTGAGCAGTACTTC.